One and the same sample provided the 9 T cell receptor beta chains below, sequenced in a study of T cell changes during pregnancy in multiple sclerosis. The repertoire was sequenced with immunoSEQ multiplex PCR; TCRdb's copy has only in-frame clones and lacks some. Here the sample spans about 69,000 clones, approximately 91% being singletons. The specimen was peripheral blood, collected in the third trimester of pregnancy. The receptors stem from a female donor with multiple sclerosis, enrolled in a pregnancy study.

The chain has TRBV5-1 and TRBJ1-1, with 8 bases matching TRBD1. With V trimmed by 5 bases and J by 5 bases, 14 bases remained unmatched. This CDR3 spans 16 amino acids. Germline values: CDR1 SGHRS, CDR2 YFSETQ. The CDR3: CASSYRTGFSGTEAFF. CDR3 nucleotide sequence: TGCGCCAGCAGTTATCGGACAGGGTTTTCCGGGACTGAAGCTTTCTTT.

This chain connects TRBV19 to TRBJ2-1; 9 positions agree with TRBD2. The CDR3 runs to 16 residues. V shed 5 bases and J 6 bases; nucleotides not matched to a gene: 11. Germline V gene lookup returns CDR1 LNHDA and CDR2 SQIVND (reference sequence). CDR3 in amino acids: CASSSSSGVLGNEQFF. DNA for the CDR3: TGTGCCAGTAGTTCCTCTAGCGGGGTATTAGGCAATGAGCAGTTCTTC. The complete variable domain, with remaining parts taken from reference TRBV19 and TRBJ2-1, reads DGGITQSPKYLFRKEGQNVTLSCEQNLNHDAMYWYRQDPGQGLRLIYYSQIVNDFQKGDIAEGYSVSREKKESFPLTVTSAQKNPTAFYLCASSSSSGVLGNEQFFGPGTRLTVL.

The chain combines TRBV28 with TRBJ1-2; 10 bases match TRBD1. The CDR3 is 16 residues long. Germline V gene lookup returns CDR1 MDHEN and CDR2 SYDVKM. V lost 5 bases, J lost 4 bases, and 10 bases stayed unmatched. CDR3 bases: TGTGCCAGCAGTCACAGACAGGGGGCGCGCCTCTATGGCTACACCTTC. Its protein product is CASSHRQGARLYGYTF.

The rearrangement links TRBV2 to TRBJ1-2, with D perhaps TRBD1 (5 bases). V gave up 5 bases and J gave up 4 bases, with 14 bases separating them. The CDR3 extends over 14 amino acids. The germline gives CDR1 SNHLY, CDR2 FYNNEI. CDR3 in amino acids: CASSTRGTSYGYTF. The CDR3 DNA follows: TGTGCCAGCAGTACACGCGGGACTTCCTATGGCTACACCTTC.

In DNA form, the CDR3 reads TGTGCCAGCAGTGACGGGACTAGCGGGGGGGCTCTCTACGAGCAGTACTTC. Protein: CASSDGTSGGALYEQYF. This chain uses TRBV6-4 with TRBJ2-7; 16 bases agree with TRBD2. V dropped 2 bases and J dropped 3; count of bases not matched to a gene: 4. The germline CDR1 and CDR2 sequences are MRHNA and SNTAGT. CDR3 length: 17 amino acids.

V gene TRBV4-3 combines with J gene TRBJ2-1, with 7 bases matching TRBD2. The CDR3 is made up of 13 amino acids. V lost 4 bases and J lost 11; bases outside the gene matches: 8. The germline V gene has CDR1 LGHNA and CDR2 YSLEER. The CDR3: CASSPSILAKQFF. The CDR3 DNA sequence: TGCGCCAGCAGCCCGTCGATACTAGCGAAGCAGTTCTTC.

As DNA, the CDR3 is TGTGCCAGCTCACCAACTTTCCAAGAGACCCAGTACTTC. This sequence encodes CASSPTFQETQYF. J is TRBJ2-5 and V is TRBV18; D unclear. V was shortened by 2 bases and J by 1 base, with 5 bases between the two germline ends. Germline CDR1 KGHSH, CDR2 LQKENI. The CDR3 is made up of 13 amino acids.

The chain employs TRBV6-6 and TRBJ2-7, with D unresolved. Trimming took 4 bases from V and 5 from J, leaving 15 bases between them. The CDR3 sequence is 14 residues long. The V gene's germline CDR1 is MNHNY and CDR2 SVGAGI (reference sequence). DNA for the CDR3: TGTGCCAGCAGTTCCGGGTCTTTTTTCCACGAGCAGTACTTC. This gives the protein CASSSGSFFHEQYF.

The rearrangement links TRBV5-1 to TRBJ2-5; 11 positions match TRBD2. The CDR3 contains 15 residues. Germline V gene data show CDR1 as SGHRS and CDR2 as YFSETQ. Germline trimming cut 3 bases from V and 7 bases from J; bases unmatched to any gene: 8. In DNA form, the CDR3 reads TGCGCCAGCAGCTCTCGTAGCGGGGGGGTGTGGACCCAGTACTTC. Translation: CASSSRSGGVWTQYF.